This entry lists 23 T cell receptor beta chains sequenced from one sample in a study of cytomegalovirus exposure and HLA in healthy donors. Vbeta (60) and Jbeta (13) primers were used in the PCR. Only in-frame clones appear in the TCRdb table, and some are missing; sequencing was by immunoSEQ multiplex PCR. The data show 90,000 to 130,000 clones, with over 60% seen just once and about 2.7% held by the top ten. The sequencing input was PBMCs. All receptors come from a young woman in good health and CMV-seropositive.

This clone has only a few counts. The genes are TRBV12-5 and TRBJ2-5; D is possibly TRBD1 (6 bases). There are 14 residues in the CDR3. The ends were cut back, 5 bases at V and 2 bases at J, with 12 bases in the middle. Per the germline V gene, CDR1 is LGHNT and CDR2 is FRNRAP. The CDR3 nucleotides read TGTGCTAGTGGTCCAACCGACAGGCAAGAGACCCAGTACTTC. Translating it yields CASGPTDRQETQYF.

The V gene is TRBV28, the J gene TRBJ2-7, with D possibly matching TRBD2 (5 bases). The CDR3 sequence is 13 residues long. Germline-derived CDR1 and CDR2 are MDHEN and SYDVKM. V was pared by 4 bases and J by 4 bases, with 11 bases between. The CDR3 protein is CASSSPGNYEQYF. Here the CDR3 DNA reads TGTGCCAGCAGTTCCCCGGGAAATTACGAGCAGTACTTC. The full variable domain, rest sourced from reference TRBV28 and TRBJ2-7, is DVKVTQSSRYLVKRTGEKVFLECVQDMDHENMFWYRQDPGLGLRLIYFSYDVKMKEKGDIPEGYSVSREKKERFSLILESASTNQTSMYLCASSSPGNYEQYFGPGTRLTVT.

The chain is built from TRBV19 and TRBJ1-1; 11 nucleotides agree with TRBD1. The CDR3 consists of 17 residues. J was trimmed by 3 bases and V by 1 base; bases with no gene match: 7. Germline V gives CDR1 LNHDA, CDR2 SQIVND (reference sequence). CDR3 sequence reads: CASSIGWTGGTDTEAFF. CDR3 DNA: TGTGCCAGTAGTATAGGTTGGACAGGGGGCACGGACACTGAAGCTTTCTTT.

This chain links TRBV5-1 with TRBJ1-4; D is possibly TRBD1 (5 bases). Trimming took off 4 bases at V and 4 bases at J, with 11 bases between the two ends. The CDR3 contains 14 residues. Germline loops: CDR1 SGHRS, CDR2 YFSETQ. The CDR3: CASSVGHYNEKLFF. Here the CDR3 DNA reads TGCGCCAGCAGCGTAGGACACTATAATGAAAAACTGTTTTTT.

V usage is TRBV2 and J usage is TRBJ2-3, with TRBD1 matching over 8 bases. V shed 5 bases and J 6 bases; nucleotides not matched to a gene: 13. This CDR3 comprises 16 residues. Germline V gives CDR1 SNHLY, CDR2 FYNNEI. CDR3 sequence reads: CASSRRQGRREDTQYF. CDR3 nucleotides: TGTGCCAGCAGTCGTAGACAGGGGAGGAGGGAGGATACGCAGTATTTT. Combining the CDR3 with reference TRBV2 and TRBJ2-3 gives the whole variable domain EPEVTQTPSHQVTQMGQEVILRCVPISNHLYFYWYRQILGQKVEFLVSFYNNEISEKSEIFDDQFSVERPDGSNFTLKIRSTKLEDSAMYFCASSRRQGRREDTQYFGPGTRLTVL.

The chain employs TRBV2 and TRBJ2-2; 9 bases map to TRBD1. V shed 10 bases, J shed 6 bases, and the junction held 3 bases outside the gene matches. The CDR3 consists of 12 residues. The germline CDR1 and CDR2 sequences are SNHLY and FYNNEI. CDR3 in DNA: TGTGCCACGGGACAGGGAGCCGGGGAGCTGTTTTTT. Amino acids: CATGQGAGELFF.

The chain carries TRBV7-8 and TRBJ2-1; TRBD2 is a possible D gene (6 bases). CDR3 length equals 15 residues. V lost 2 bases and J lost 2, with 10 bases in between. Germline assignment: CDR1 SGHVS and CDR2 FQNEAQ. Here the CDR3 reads CASSLSSGAYNEQFF. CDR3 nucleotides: TGTGCCAGCAGCTTAAGTAGCGGAGCCTACAATGAGCAGTTCTTC.

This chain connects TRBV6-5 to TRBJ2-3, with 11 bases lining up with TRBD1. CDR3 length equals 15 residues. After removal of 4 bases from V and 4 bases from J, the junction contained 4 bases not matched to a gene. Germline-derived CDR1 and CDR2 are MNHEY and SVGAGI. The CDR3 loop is CASSWGTGGADTQYF. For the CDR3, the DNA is TGTGCCAGCAGTTGGGGGACAGGGGGGGCAGATACGCAGTATTTT.

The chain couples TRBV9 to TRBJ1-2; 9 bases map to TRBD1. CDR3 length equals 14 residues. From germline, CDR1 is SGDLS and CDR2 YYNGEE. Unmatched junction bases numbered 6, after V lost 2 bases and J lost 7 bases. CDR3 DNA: TGTGCCAGCAGCGTTACCGGGACAGGGATTGGCTACACCTTC. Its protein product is CASSVTGTGIGYTF.

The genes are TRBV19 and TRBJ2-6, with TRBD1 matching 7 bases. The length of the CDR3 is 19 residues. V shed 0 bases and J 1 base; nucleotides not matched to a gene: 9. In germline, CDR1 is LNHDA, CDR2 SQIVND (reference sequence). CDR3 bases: TGTGCCAGTAGTATAGAGAGGGACAGCACAACGTCTGGGGCCAACGTCCTGACTTTC. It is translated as CASSIERDSTTSGANVLTF.

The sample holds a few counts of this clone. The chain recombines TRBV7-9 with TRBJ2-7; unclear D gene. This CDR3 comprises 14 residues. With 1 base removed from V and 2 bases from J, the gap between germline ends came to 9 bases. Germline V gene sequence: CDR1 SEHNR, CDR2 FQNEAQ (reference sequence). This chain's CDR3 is CASSLVVAPYEQYF. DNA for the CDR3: TGTGCCAGCAGCTTAGTCGTAGCCCCCTACGAGCAGTACTTC.

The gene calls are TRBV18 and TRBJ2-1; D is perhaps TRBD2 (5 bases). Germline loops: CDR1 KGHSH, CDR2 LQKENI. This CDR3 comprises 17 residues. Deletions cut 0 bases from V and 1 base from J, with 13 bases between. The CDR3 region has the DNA TGTGCCAGCTCACCACCGGGGTCTACGGGATCCTACAATGAGCAGTTCTTC. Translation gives CASSPPGSTGSYNEQFF.

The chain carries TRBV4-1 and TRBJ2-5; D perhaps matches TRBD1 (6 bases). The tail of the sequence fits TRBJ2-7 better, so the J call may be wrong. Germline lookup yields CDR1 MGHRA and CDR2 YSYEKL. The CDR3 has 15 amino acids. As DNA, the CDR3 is TGCGCCAGCAGCCAAGGGGGACAAGGCTCCTACGAGCAGTACTTC. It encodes CASSQGGQGSYEQYF.

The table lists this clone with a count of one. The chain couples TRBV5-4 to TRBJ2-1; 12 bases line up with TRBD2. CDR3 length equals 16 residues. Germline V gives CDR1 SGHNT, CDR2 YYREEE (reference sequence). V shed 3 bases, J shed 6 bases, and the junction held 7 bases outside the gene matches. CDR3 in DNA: TGTGCCAGCAGCTCGTCGACTAGCGGGGGCTTCAATGAGCAGTTCTTC. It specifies CASSSSTSGGFNEQFF.

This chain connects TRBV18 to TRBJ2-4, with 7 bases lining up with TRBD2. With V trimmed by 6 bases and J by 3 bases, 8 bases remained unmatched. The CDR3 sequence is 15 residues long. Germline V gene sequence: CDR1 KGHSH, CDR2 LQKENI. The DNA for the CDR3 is TGTGCCAGCTCCGCATCGGGGGGTGGCAAAAACATTCAGTACTTC. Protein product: CASSASGGGKNIQYF.

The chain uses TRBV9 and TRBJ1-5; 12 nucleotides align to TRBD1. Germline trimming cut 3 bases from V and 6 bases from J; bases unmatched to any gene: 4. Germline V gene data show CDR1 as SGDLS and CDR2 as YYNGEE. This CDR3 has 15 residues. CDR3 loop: CASSAGTGGFQPQHF. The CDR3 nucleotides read TGTGCCAGCAGCGCCGGGACAGGGGGCTTTCAGCCCCAGCATTTT. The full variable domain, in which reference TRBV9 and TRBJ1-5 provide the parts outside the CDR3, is DSGVTQTPKHLITATGQRVTLRCSPRSGDLSVYWYQQSLDQGLQFLIQYYNGEERAKGNILERFSAQQFPDLHSELNLSSLELGDSALYFCASSAGTGGFQPQHFGDGTRLSIL.

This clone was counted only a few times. The CDR3 DNA is TGTGCCAGCAGCTTCACTAGCGGGAGATACGAGCAGTACTTC. Encoded protein: CASSFTSGRYEQYF. The chain uses TRBV11-2 and TRBJ2-7; 11 bases match TRBD2. The V gene end was trimmed by 3 bases and the J gene end by 4 bases; junction bases not matched to a gene: 2. The CDR3 sequence is 14 residues long. Germline V gene sequence: CDR1 SGHAT, CDR2 FQNNGV.

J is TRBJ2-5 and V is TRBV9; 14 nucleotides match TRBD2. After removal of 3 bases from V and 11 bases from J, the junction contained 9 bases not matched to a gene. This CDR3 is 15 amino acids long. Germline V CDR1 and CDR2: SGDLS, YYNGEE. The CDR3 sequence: CASSASGTSGSLQYF. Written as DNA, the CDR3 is TGTGCCAGCAGCGCCTCCGGGACTAGCGGGAGTTTGCAGTACTTC.

The CDR3 protein is CATSRGGVSYEQYF. The DNA for the CDR3 is TGTGCCACCAGCAGAGGGGGGGTCTCCTACGAGCAGTACTTC. The rearrangement uses TRBV15 and TRBJ2-7; D perhaps matches TRBD2 (6 bases). Germline CDR1 is LNHNV and CDR2 is YYDKDF (reference sequence). The CDR3 has 14 residues. V lost 1 base to trimming and J lost 0 bases, with 7 bases between them. Full variable domain (rest looked up from reference TRBV15 and TRBJ2-7): DAMVIQNPRYQVTQFGKPVTLSCSQTLNHNVMYWYQQKSSQAPKLLFHYYDKDFNNEADTPDNFQSRRPNTSFCFLDIRSPGLGDTAMYLCATSRGGVSYEQYFGPGTRLTVT.

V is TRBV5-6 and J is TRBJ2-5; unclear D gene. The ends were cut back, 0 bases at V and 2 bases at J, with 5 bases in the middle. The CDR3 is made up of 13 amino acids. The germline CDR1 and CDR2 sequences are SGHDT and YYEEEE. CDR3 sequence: CASSLDTQETQYF. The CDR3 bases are TGTGCCAGCAGCTTGGACACGCAAGAGACCCAGTACTTC.

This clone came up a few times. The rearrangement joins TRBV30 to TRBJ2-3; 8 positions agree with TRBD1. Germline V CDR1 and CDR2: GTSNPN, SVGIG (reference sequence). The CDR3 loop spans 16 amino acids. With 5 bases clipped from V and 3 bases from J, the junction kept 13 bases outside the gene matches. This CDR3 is CAWASWGRGRTDTQYF. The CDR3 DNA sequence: TGTGCCTGGGCCTCATGGGGCAGGGGGCGGACAGATACGCAGTATTTT.

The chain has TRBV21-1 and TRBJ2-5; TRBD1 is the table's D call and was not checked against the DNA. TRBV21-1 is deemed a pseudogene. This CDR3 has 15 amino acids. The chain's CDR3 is CASRKSRQDQETQYF. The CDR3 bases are TGTGCCAGCAGGAAATCTAGACAGGACCAAGAGACCCAGTACTTC.

This chain's CDR3 is CASSVEAGVETQYF. The CDR3, as DNA: TGTGCCAGCAGCGTAGAGGCAGGTGTTGAGACCCAGTACTTC. The V gene is TRBV9, the J gene TRBJ2-5, with no clear D. The CDR3 has 14 amino acids. Trimming left V 0 bases short and J 5 bases short, with 11 bases between. The V gene's germline CDR1 is SGDLS and CDR2 YYNGEE. Based on the CDR3 plus reference TRBV9 and TRBJ2-5, the full variable domain is DSGVTQTPKHLITATGQRVTLRCSPRSGDLSVYWYQQSLDQGLQFLIQYYNGEERAKGNILERFSAQQFPDLHSELNLSSLELGDSALYFCASSVEAGVETQYFGPGTRLLVL.